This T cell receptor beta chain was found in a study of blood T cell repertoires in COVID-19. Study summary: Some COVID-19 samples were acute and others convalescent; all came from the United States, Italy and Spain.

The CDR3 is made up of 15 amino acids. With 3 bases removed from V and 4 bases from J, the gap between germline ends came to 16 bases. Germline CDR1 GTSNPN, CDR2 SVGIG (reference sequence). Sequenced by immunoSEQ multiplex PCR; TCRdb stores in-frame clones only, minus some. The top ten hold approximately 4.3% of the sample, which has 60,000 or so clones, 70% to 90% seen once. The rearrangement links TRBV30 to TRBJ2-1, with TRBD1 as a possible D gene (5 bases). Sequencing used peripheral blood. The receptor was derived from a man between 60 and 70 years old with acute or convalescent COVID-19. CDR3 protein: CAWSLQARNYNEQFF. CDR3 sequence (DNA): TGTGCCTGGAGCCTACAGGCCCGAAATTACAATGAGCAGTTCTTC.